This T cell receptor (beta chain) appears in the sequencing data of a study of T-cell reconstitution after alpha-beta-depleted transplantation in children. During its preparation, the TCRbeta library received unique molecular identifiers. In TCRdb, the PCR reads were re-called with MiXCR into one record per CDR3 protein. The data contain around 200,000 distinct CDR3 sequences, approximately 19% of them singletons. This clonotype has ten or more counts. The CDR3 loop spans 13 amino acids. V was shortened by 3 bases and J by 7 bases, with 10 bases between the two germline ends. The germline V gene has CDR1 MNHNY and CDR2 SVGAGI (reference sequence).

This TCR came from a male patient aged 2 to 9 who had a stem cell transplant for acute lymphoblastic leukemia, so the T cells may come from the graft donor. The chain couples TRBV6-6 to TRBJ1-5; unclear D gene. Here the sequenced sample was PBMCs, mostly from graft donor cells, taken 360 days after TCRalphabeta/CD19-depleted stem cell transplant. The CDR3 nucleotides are TGTGCCAGCAGTTATGACGGGGTGCAGCCCCAGCATTTT. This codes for CASSYDGVQPQHF.